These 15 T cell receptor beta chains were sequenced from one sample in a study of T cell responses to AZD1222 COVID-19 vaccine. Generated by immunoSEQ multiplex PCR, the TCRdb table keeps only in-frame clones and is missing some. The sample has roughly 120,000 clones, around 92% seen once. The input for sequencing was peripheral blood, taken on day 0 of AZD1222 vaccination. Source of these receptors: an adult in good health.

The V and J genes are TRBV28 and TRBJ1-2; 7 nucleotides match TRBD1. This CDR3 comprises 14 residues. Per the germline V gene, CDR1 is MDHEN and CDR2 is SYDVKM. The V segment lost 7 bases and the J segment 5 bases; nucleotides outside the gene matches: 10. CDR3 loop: CASISGQELYGYTF. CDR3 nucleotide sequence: TGTGCCAGCATATCAGGACAGGAATTATATGGCTACACCTTC.

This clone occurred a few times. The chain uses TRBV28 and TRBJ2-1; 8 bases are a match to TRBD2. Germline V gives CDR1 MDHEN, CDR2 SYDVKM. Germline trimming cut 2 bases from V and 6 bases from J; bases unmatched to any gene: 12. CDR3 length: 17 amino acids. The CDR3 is CASSLRLGGVRFNEQFF. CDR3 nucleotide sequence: TGTGCCAGCAGTTTACGCCTCGGGGGGGTCAGGTTCAATGAGCAGTTCTTC.

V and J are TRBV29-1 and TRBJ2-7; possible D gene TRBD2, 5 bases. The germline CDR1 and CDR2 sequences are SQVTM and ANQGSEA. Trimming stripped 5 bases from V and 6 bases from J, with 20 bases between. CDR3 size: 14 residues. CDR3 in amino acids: CSVLRTEDSGEQYF. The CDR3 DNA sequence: TGCAGCGTTCTACGGACGGAGGATTCTGGCGAGCAGTACTTC.

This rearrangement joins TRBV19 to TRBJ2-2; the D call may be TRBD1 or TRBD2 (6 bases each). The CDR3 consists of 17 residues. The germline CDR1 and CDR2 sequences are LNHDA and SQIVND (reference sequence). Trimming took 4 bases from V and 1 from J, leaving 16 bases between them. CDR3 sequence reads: CASSRGGLSQNTGELFF. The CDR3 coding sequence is TGTGCCAGTAGTAGAGGGGGGCTATCCCAGAACACCGGGGAGCTGTTTTTT.

CDR3 DNA: TGTGCCAGCGACAGGAGGAGCTCCTACGAGCAGTACTTC. Translation: CASDRRSSYEQYF. This rearrangement joins TRBV6-5 to TRBJ2-7, with a weak D call TRBD1 (6 bases). Germline assignment: CDR1 MNHEY and CDR2 SVGAGI. Trimming took off 8 bases at V and 0 bases at J, with 11 bases between the two ends. CDR3 length equals 13 residues.

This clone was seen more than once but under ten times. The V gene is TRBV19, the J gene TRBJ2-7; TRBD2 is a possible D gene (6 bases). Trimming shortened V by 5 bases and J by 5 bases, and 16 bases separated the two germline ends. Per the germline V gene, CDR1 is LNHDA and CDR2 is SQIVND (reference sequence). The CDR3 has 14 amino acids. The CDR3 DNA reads TGTGCCAGTAGTGCTCGGGGGATTACGGACGAGCAGTACTTC. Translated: CASSARGITDEQYF.

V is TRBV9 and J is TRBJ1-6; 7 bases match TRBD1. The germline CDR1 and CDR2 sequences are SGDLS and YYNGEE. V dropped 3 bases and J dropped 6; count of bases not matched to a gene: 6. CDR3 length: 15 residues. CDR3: CASSGGTALNSPLHF. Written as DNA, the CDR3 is TGTGCCAGCAGCGGTGGGACAGCCCTTAATTCACCCCTCCACTTT.

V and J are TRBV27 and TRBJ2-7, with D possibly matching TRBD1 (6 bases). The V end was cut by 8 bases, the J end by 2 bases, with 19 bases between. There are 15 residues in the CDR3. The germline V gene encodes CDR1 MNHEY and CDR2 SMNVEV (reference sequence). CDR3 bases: TGTGCCAGCGGGGCCTACAGGGAAGGGGCCTACGAGCAGTACTTC. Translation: CASGAYREGAYEQYF.

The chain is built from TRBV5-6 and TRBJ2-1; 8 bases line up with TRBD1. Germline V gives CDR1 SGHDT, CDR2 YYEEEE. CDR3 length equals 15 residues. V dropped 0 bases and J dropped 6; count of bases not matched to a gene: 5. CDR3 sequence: CASSLGQGYINEQFF. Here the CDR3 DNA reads TGTGCCAGCAGCTTGGGACAGGGGTACATCAATGAGCAGTTCTTC.

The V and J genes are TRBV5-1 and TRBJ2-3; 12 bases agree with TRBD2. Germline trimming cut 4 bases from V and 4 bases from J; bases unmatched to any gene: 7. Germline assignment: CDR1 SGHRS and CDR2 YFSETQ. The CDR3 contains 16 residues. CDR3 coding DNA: TGCGCCAGCAGCAAGACTAGCGGGGGCGTCGCAGATACGCAGTATTTT. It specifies CASSKTSGGVADTQYF.

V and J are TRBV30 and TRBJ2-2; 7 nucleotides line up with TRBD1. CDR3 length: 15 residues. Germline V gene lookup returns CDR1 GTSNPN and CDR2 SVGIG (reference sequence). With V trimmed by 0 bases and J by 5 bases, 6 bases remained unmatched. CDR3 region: CAWSVAGGGTGELFF. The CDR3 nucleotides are TGTGCCTGGAGTGTGGCAGGGGGTGGGACCGGGGAGCTGTTTTTT.

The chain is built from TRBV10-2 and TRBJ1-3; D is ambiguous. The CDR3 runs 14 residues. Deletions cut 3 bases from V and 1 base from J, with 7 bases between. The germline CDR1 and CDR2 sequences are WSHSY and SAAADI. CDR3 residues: CASSDKGSGNTIYF. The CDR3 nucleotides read TGCGCCAGCAGTGACAAGGGTTCTGGAAACACCATATATTTT.

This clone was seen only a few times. The CDR3 sequence: CASSEDRARETQYF. For the CDR3, the DNA is TGTGCCAGCAGTGAAGACAGGGCAAGAGAGACCCAGTACTTC. V and J are TRBV6-1 and TRBJ2-5, with a weak D call TRBD1 (6 bases). CDR1 and CDR2 from the germline V gene are MNHNS and SASEGT. The V and J ends lost 1 base and 4 bases respectively, with 10 bases between them. The CDR3 consists of 14 residues.

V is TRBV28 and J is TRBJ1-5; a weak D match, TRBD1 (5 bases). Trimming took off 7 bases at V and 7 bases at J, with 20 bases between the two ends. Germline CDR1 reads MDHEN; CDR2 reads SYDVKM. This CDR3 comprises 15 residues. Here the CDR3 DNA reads TGTGCCAGCACCCCAGGGACGGGTCGGCGGCAGCCCCAGCATTTT. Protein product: CASTPGTGRRQPQHF.

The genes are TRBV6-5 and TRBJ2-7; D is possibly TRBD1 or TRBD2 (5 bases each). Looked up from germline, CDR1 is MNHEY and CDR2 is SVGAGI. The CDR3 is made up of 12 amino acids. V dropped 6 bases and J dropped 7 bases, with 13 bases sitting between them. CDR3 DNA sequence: TGTGCCAGCAGGGGGACCGTATGGGAGCAGTACTTC. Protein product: CASRGTVWEQYF.